What follows describes a single TCR beta chain. What it binds is not known. This specimen comes from a study of blood T cells in healthy people across ages. Study observations and caveats: Those diversity estimates obtained from one million T cells were thought to be underestimates.

Donors each provided roughly 10 milliliters of peripheral blood. Total RNA amounts of at least 6 micrograms were extracted per sample. A sample-barcoded 5' primer and a J-beta primer mix were used in a second PCR of about 6 to 11 cycles. All cDNA molecules were each tagged by a template-switch adaptor with 12 random nucleotides. TCRdb reanalysed the 5' RACE reads using MiXCR and keeps one entry per CDR3 protein. The top ten clones hold over 7% of a sample with around 1,700,000 distinct CDR3 sequences, roughly 27% of them seen once. The CDR3 covers 12 residues. In germline, CDR1 is DFQATT, CDR2 SNEGSKA (reference sequence). Trimming at V came to 5 bases and at J to 11 bases, leaving 6 bases not matched to a gene.

The sequence derives from a woman aged 30 to 39 in good health. This sequence joins TRBV20-1 and TRBJ1-6; 7 bases are a match to TRBD1. The specimen sequenced was blood. The chain's CDR3 is CSAARQGTPLHF. In DNA form, the CDR3 reads TGCAGTGCTGCAAGACAGGGAACACCCCTCCACTTT.